Listed below are T cell receptor beta chains from one sample, sequenced in a study of regulatory T cells in long-lasting Graves disease. TCRdb analysed the multiplex PCR reads with MiXCR anew, one entry per CDR3 protein. The table includes 380,000 or so distinct CDR3 sequences, 16% detected once. These records were also assigned to another study, of T cells in Graves' hyperthyroidism and ophthalmopathy.

Material: peripheral blood mononuclear cells (PBMCs), obtained at new diagnosis, from a patient treated with antithyroid drugs. All receptors come from a woman in her late teens or twenties with Graves disease. Both conserved end residues are part of each CDR3. Fields, in order: D gene, J gene, V gene, clone size, CDR3 DNA, CDR3 protein. The D gene is left open where the match is weak. Size is omitted from some rows. Given values are once, few, many or a class for expanded clones.

>-|TRBJ1-1|TRBV28|many
TGTGCCAGCAGTCCGCCGATGATTATGAACACTGAAGCTTTCTTT
CASSPPMIMNTEAFF
>-|TRBJ2-7|TRBV20-1|many
TGCAGTGCTAGAGTGGGCCTAACCGAGCAGTACTTC
CSARVGLTEQYF
>TRBD1|TRBJ2-7|TRBV11-2|many
TGTGCCAGCAGCCAGGGGGTTAGTGGGACCTACGAGCAGTACTTC
CASSQGVSGTYEQYF
>-|TRBJ1-2|TRBV3-1|many
TGTGCCAGCAGCCGCTCGGGTAATGGCTACACCTTC
CASSRSGNGYTF
>-|TRBJ2-6|TRBV5-1|many
TGCGCCCTAAAGGGGGGGCCTGGGGCCAACGTCCTGACTTTC
CALKGGPGANVLTF
>-|TRBJ1-6|TRBV4-1|once
TGCGCCAGCAGTTTAAGCCATGGGGATTCACCCCTCCACTTT
CASSLSHGDSPLHF
>-|TRBJ2-1|TRBV24-1|-
TGTGCCACCAGTGATTCCCCCTTAGATAATGAGCAGTTCTTC
CATSDSPLDNEQFF
>-|TRBJ1-1|TRBV7-3|many
TGTGCCAGCAGCACCGGGACCGGGGCTGAAGCTTTCTTT
CASSTGTGAEAFF
>TRBD1|TRBJ1-1|TRBV6-2/TRBV6-3|-
TGTGCCAGCAGTGAGCTACAGGGGGCTGACACTGAAGCTTTCTTT
CASSELQGADTEAFF
>TRBD1|TRBJ1-6|TRBV19|few
TGTGCCAGTAGTACCACAGGGGGAGATTCACCCCTCCACTTT
CASSTTGGDSPLHF
>-|TRBJ2-7|TRBV7-2|many
TGTGCCACTGGCGGGGTCCCCACCTACGAGCAGTACTTC
CATGGVPTYEQYF
>-|TRBJ2-1|TRBV7-6|few
TGTGCCAGCAGCTTAGTCTCGGGACTGGACAAATACAATGAGCAGTTCTTC
CASSLVSGLDKYNEQFF
>TRBD1|TRBJ1-1|TRBV6-9|few
TGTGCCAGCAGTTACTTGGGACAGGAAGCTTTCTTT
CASSYLGQEAFF
>-|TRBJ2-3|TRBV20-1|many
TGCAGTGCTACCGGTTGGGCCGCAGATACGCAGTATTTT
CSATGWAADTQYF
>-|TRBJ2-1|TRBV4-1|many
TGCGCCAGCAGCCAATCGGGCCTAGCGAACAATGAGCAGTTCTTC
CASSQSGLANNEQFF
>-|TRBJ1-2|TRBV30|-
TGTGCCTCGACAGTGGCGGAGGGCTACACCTTC
CASTVAEGYTF
>TRBD1|TRBJ1-1|TRBV30|many
TGTGCCTGGACCTACAGGGGGGGCACTGAAGCTTTCTTT
CAWTYRGGTEAFF
>-|TRBJ1-1|TRBV7-8|many
TGTGCCAGCAGTTCCCGGGCCTCTGAAGCTTTCTTT
CASSSRASEAFF
>TRBD1|TRBJ1-5|TRBV7-2|few
TGTGCCAGCAGCTTAGCGGGACAGGGTCATCAGCCCCAGCATTTT
CASSLAGQGHQPQHF
>-|TRBJ1-2|TRBV2|many
TGTGCCAGCAGTGAGTTTGAACAGAACTATGGCTACACCTTC
CASSEFEQNYGYTF
>TRBD1|TRBJ2-7|TRBV6-1|many
TGTGCCAGCACTAACCTCCCGACAGGGATCCACGAGCAGTACTTC
CASTNLPTGIHEQYF
>-|TRBJ2-3|TRBV9|many
TGTGCCAGCAGCGGAAGACAGGCTATGGGGGATACGCAGTATTTT
CASSGRQAMGDTQYF
>-|TRBJ2-3|TRBV5-5|-
TGTGCCAGCAGCTCAAGGGGTGGCACAGGTACGCAGTATTTT
CASSSRGGTGTQYF
>TRBD2|TRBJ2-1|TRBV7-8|many
TGTGCCAGCAGCTTAAGCCGACTAGCTGCCTACAATGAGCAGTTCTTC
CASSLSRLAAYNEQFF
>-|TRBJ1-5|TRBV12-3/TRBV12-4|-
TGTGCCAGCAGCGGTGGCACCCACCAGCCCCAGCATTTT
CASSGGTHQPQHF
>-|TRBJ2-7|TRBV30|many
TGTGCCTGGAGTGTACGGGGTGGCGAGCAGTACTTC
CAWSVRGGEQYF
>TRBD1|TRBJ2-7|TRBV10-2|-
TGCGCCAGCAGCCGGGACAGACCCTACGAGCAGTACTTC
CASSRDRPYEQYF
>TRBD1|TRBJ2-5|TRBV28|-
TGTGCCCGGAGACAGGGGGGAGAGACCCAGTACTTC
CARRQGGETQYF
>-|TRBJ2-7|TRBV5-1|many
TGCGCCAGCAGCTTCGAGGGGAACCCTCCCTACGAGCAGTACTTC
CASSFEGNPPYEQYF
>-|TRBJ2-1|TRBV9|many
TGTGCCAGCAGCGTAGGAGCGGTCTCCTACAATGAGCAGTTCTTC
CASSVGAVSYNEQFF
>-|TRBJ2-2|TRBV28|many
TGTGCCAGCAGTTACCGGACTTGGCTGTTTTTT
CASSYRTWLFF
>-|TRBJ1-6|TRBV6-2/TRBV6-3|-
TGTGCCAGCAGTGACAACGGACACCTCGGGTCACCCCTCCACTTT
CASSDNGHLGSPLHF
>TRBD1|TRBJ2-7|TRBV6-1|-
TGTGCCAGCAGGACAGGGGCTACTTCCGAGCAGTACTTC
CASRTGATSEQYF
>-|TRBJ1-3|TRBV28|many
TGTGCCAGCGTTTGGGCAGACCAGGCTGGAAACACCATATATTTT
CASVWADQAGNTIYF
>TRBD2|TRBJ2-5|TRBV11-1|many
TGTGCCAGCAGCTTTAGCGGGGGCAACCAAGAGACCCAGTACTTC
CASSFSGGNQETQYF
>-|TRBJ2-2|TRBV20-1|many
TGCAGTGCTAGCCCCGGGGCGAGCACCGGGGAGCTGTTTTTT
CSASPGASTGELFF
>-|TRBJ2-1|TRBV18|many
TGTGCCAGCTCACCGGGGGTGCGTAATGAGCAGTTCTTC
CASSPGVRNEQFF
>TRBD1|TRBJ1-1|TRBV5-1|many
TGCGCCAGCAGCTTTAGGGGACAGGGATTGGGGAACACTGAAGCTTTCTTT
CASSFRGQGLGNTEAFF
>TRBD2|TRBJ2-3|TRBV7-9|many
TGTGCCAGCAGATCTAGCGGGGCTAGCACAGATACGCAGTATTTT
CASRSSGASTDTQYF
>TRBD2|TRBJ2-3|TRBV5-1|many
TGCGCCAGCAGCGGGGGGACTAGCTTGTCAGATACGCAGTATTTT
CASSGGTSLSDTQYF
>-|TRBJ2-7|TRBV10-3|few
TGTGCCATCAGAGCAGACGGTGGAAGTACCTACGAGCAGTACTTC
CAIRADGGSTYEQYF
>TRBD2|TRBJ2-7|TRBV9|-
TGTGCCAGCAGCGTAGGACCCAGCGGGGGATCCTACGAGCAGTACTTC
CASSVGPSGGSYEQYF
>-|TRBJ1-4|TRBV11-2|many
TGTGCCAGCAGCCCCGACAGTGCAACTAATGAAAAACTGTTTTTT
CASSPDSATNEKLFF
>-|TRBJ1-2|TRBV30|many
TGTGCCTGGAGTGGGATTGCGGCTAACTATGGCTACACCTTC
CAWSGIAANYGYTF
>-|TRBJ2-7|TRBV3-1|many
TGTGCCAGCAGCCAGGGGACTCCACCCTCCTACGAGCAGTACTTC
CASSQGTPPSYEQYF
>TRBD2|TRBJ2-2|TRBV12-3/TRBV12-4|many
TGTGCCAGCAAGCATTTCCAACTAGCGGGGGGGCCTCGGACCACCGGGGAGCTGTTTTTT
CASKHFQLAGGPRTTGELFF
>TRBD2|TRBJ2-1|TRBV7-8|many
TGTGCCAGCAGCTTAGTCAGACCGGGACTAGCGGGACTAAGCTCCTACAATGAGCAGTTCTTC
CASSLVRPGLAGLSSYNEQFF
>-|TRBJ1-1|TRBV7-3|many
TGTGCCAGCAGCTTAACAGGGGTGAACACTGAAGCTTTCTTT
CASSLTGVNTEAFF
>TRBD1|TRBJ2-5|TRBV28|many
TGTGCCAGCAGTTCCCAAAAACCAGACAGGGACCAAGAGACCCAGTACTTC
CASSSQKPDRDQETQYF
>-|TRBJ1-4|TRBV29-1|few
TGCAGCGCTTCGGTAAACAGAAGGGAAAAACTGTTTTTT
CSASVNRREKLFF
>TRBD1|TRBJ1-4|TRBV20-1|few
TGCAGTGCTAGACCGACAGGGGCCAGGGAAGAAAAACTGTTTTTT
CSARPTGAREEKLFF
>-|TRBJ1-1|TRBV18|many
TGTGCCAGCTCACCTGAAGGGTTGGGAGCTTTCTTT
CASSPEGLGAFF
>TRBD1|TRBJ1-1|TRBV24-1|many
TGTGCCACCAGTGAATCCGGGACAGAGAACACTGAAGCTTTCTTT
CATSESGTENTEAFF
>TRBD2|TRBJ2-3|TRBV11-2|many
TGTGCCAGCAGCTCAAGACTAGCGGGGTACACAGATACGCAGTATTTT
CASSSRLAGYTDTQYF
>-|TRBJ2-1|TRBV20-1|many
TGCAGTGCTACCTCTTCAGACAGGCCCTACAATGAGCAGTTCTTC
CSATSSDRPYNEQFF
>TRBD2|TRBJ2-5|TRBV5-4|-
TGTGCCAGCAGCCGGCGAGCGAGCGGGGGTCAAGAGACCCAGTACTTC
CASSRRASGGQETQYF
>-|TRBJ2-7|TRBV10-3|-
TGTGCCGTAACGTCAGGGGGAGGGCTCGAGCAGTACTTC
CAVTSGGGLEQYF